This entry lists 30 T cell receptor beta chains sequenced from one sample in a study of radiation and T cells in renal cell carcinoma (dated by TCRdb to 2020 to 2022). The library was made by the immunoSEQ multiplex PCR assay. TCRdb took this table from immuneACCESS and kept in-frame rearrangements with V and J called. Such tables lack part of the clones; where checked against another copy, unresolved V genes explain under half of the gap, and the rest is unexplained. This sample holds about 160,000 clones; about 87% were observed only once. Together, the top ten hold 4.1% of the sample. Interpreted using the paper, the time point label stands for: baseline pretreatment blood. The treatment or condition label, as the study defines it: 15 Gy SBRT to primary tumor, nephrectomy 4 weeks later. This specimen consisted of blood, obtained from a patient whose treatment included radiotherapy and nephrectomy. The receptors derive from a woman between 65 and 79 years old with renal cell carcinoma.

The chain recombines TRBV7-2 with TRBJ2-7, with D possibly TRBD2 on 7 matching bases. CDR3 length: 14 amino acids. With 4 bases removed from V and 6 bases from J, the gap between germline ends came to 16 bases. The germline V gene has CDR1 SGHTA and CDR2 FQGNSA. The CDR3 is CASSWQGRVSEQYF. DNA of the CDR3: TGTGCCAGCAGCTGGCAGGGGAGGGTGAGCGAGCAGTACTTC.

V is TRBV6-1 and J is TRBJ1-5; D is undetermined. CDR1 and CDR2 from the germline V gene are MNHNS and SASEGT. There are 17 residues in the CDR3. The V gene lost 1 base and the J gene lost 11 bases, with 24 bases spanning the gap. For the CDR3, the DNA is TGTGCCAGCAGTGAAGGATGGGCAGATAATCAACGGAGGGCCCAGCATTTT. It is translated as CASSEGWADNQRRAQHF.

The chain joins TRBV28 to TRBJ1-1; the D is unclear. The CDR3 runs to 13 residues. V lost 3 bases and J lost 4, with 9 bases in between. CDR1 and CDR2 from the germline V gene are MDHEN and SYDVKM. As DNA, the CDR3 is TGTGCCAGCAGTTTGGAGGCGGGCACTGAAGCTTTCTTT. Translation: CASSLEAGTEAFF.

The chain combines TRBV28 with TRBJ1-1; D gene unclear. The germline V and J ends were trimmed by 2 bases and 11 bases, with 12 bases remaining between them. Germline V CDR1 and CDR2: MDHEN, SYDVKM. The CDR3 runs to 12 residues. CDR3 region: CASSLRGLLAFF. The CDR3 coding sequence is TGTGCCAGCAGTTTACGGGGTCTGCTGGCTTTCTTT.

This rearrangement joins TRBV30 to TRBJ1-2; 7 bases are a match to TRBD1. After removal of 1 base from V and 4 bases from J, the junction contained 3 bases not matched to a gene. There are 13 residues in the CDR3. Germline-derived CDR1 and CDR2 are GTSNPN and SVGIG (reference sequence). CDR3 amino acids: CAWSEQGSYGYTF. In nucleotides, the CDR3 is TGTGCCTGGAGTGAACAGGGGTCCTATGGCTACACCTTC. Full variable domain (remainder filled in from reference TRBV30 and TRBJ1-2): SQTIHQWPATLVQPVGSPLSLECTVEGTSNPNLYWYRQAAGRGLQLLFYSVGIGQISSEVPQNLSASRPQDRQFILSSKKLLLSDSGFYLCAWSEQGSYGYTFGSGTRLTVV.

This chain links TRBV28 with TRBJ2-7, with TRBD2 matching over 7 bases. The CDR3 runs to 16 residues. Germline-derived CDR1 and CDR2 are MDHEN and SYDVKM. J was trimmed by 0 bases and V by 5 bases; bases with no gene match: 10. CDR3 sequence (DNA): TGTGCCAGCAGTAGAAAGGGAGCGGGGTTCTCCTACGAGCAGTACTTC. Translation: CASSRKGAGFSYEQYF.

The chain couples TRBV7-2 to TRBJ2-7; TRBD1 is a possible D gene (6 bases). Germline V CDR1 and CDR2: SGHTA, FQGNSA. The CDR3 consists of 16 residues. Trimming stripped 0 bases from V and 0 bases from J, with 12 bases between. The CDR3 DNA sequence: TGTGCCAGCAGCTTAGCCCCAGGGGTACGCTCCTACGAGCAGTACTTC. As protein: CASSLAPGVRSYEQYF. The full variable domain, its missing parts supplied by reference TRBV7-2 and TRBJ2-7, is GAGVSQSPSNKVTEKGKDVELRCDPISGHTALYWYRQSLGQGLEFLIYFQGNSAPDKSGLPSDRFSAERTGGSVSTLTIQRTQQEDSAVYLCASSLAPGVRSYEQYFGPGTRLTVT.

In this sample, this clone turned up once. The chain couples TRBV19 to TRBJ2-3; TRBD2 matches 13 bases. J was trimmed by 5 bases and V by 6 bases; bases with no gene match: 5. CDR3 length: 15 residues. The V gene's germline CDR1 is LNHDA and CDR2 SQIVND (reference sequence). The CDR3 here is CASRRLAGGLDTQYF. For the CDR3, the DNA is TGTGCCAGTAGAAGACTAGCGGGGGGTTTAGATACGCAGTATTTT. The full variable domain, in which reference TRBV19 and TRBJ2-3 provide the parts outside the CDR3, is DGGITQSPKYLFRKEGQNVTLSCEQNLNHDAMYWYRQDPGQGLRLIYYSQIVNDFQKGDIAEGYSVSREKKESFPLTVTSAQKNPTAFYLCASRRLAGGLDTQYFGPGTRLTVL.

This chain links TRBV7-9 with TRBJ1-1; D not certain. The V gene lost 3 bases and the J gene lost 4 bases, with 6 bases spanning the gap. Germline CDR1 is SEHNR and CDR2 is FQNEAQ (reference sequence). The CDR3 sequence is 12 residues long. The CDR3 reads CASSFGLTEAFF. For the CDR3, the DNA is TGTGCCAGCAGCTTCGGTCTCACTGAAGCTTTCTTT.

The rearrangement joins TRBV4-1 to TRBJ2-1, with TRBD2 as a possible D gene (6 bases). The V gene's germline CDR1 is MGHRA and CDR2 YSYEKL. Trimming stripped 4 bases from V and 7 bases from J, with 11 bases between. The CDR3 loop spans 13 amino acids. The CDR3 region is CASSPTSSNEQFF. The CDR3 DNA reads TGCGCCAGCAGCCCGACTAGTTCGAATGAGCAGTTCTTC.

The V and J genes are TRBV5-4 and TRBJ2-3; no reliable D call. Deletions cut 0 bases from V and 3 bases from J, with 2 bases between. Germline assignment: CDR1 SGHNT and CDR2 YYREEE (reference sequence). CDR3 length equals 12 residues. CDR3 bases: TGTGCCAGCAGCTTGGTGACAGATACGCAGTATTTT. Translated, it gives CASSLVTDTQYF.

The J gene is TRBJ2-7, the V gene TRBV10-3; D is unclear. Germline CDR1 reads ENHRY; CDR2 reads SYGVKD. This CDR3 region has 14 residues. V was shortened by 4 bases and J by 4 bases, with 14 bases between the two germline ends. CDR3 in DNA: TGTGCCATCAGTGGGGGTCCCACTGGGTACGAGCAGTACTTC. Its protein is CAISGGPTGYEQYF.

This clone was observed a single time. The V call is TRBV5-1, the J call TRBJ2-2; D ambiguous. The CDR3 is 16 amino acids. Trimming left V 0 bases short and J 2 bases short, with 11 bases between. The germline CDR1 and CDR2 sequences are SGHRS and YFSETQ. The CDR3 protein is CASSLAVQANTGELFF. CDR3 sequence (DNA): TGCGCCAGCAGCTTGGCCGTTCAGGCTAACACCGGGGAGCTGTTTTTT.

CDR3 sequence: CASSISPLEGTEAFF. The CDR3 DNA is TGTGCCAGTAGTATAAGCCCCTTAGAGGGCACTGAAGCTTTCTTT. The gene calls are TRBV19 and TRBJ1-1; D unclear. The ends were cut back, 2 bases at V and 4 bases at J, with 14 bases in the middle. Germline V gene sequence: CDR1 LNHDA, CDR2 SQIVND (reference sequence). CDR3 length: 15 amino acids.

The chain has TRBV30 and TRBJ2-6, with TRBD1 matching over 12 bases. Germline lookup yields CDR1 GTSNPN and CDR2 SVGIG (reference sequence). The ends lost 0 bases at V and 2 bases at J; junction bases unmatched: 11. This CDR3 comprises 20 residues. CDR3 region: CAWSVPRLGQGAPGANVLTF. CDR3 DNA: TGTGCCTGGAGTGTCCCCCGCCTGGGACAGGGGGCGCCTGGGGCCAACGTCCTGACTTTC.

The chain carries TRBV5-1 and TRBJ2-3; no clear D gene. The CDR3 spans 13 residues. Trimming removed 4 bases at V and 0 bases at J, with 6 bases between. Looked up from germline, CDR1 is SGHRS and CDR2 is YFSETQ. DNA for the CDR3: TGCGCCAGCAGCCCGGCCAGCACAGATACGCAGTATTTT. The encoded protein is CASSPASTDTQYF. Combining the CDR3 with reference TRBV5-1 and TRBJ2-3 gives the whole variable domain KAGVTQTPRYLIKTRGQQVTLSCSPISGHRSVSWYQQTPGQGLQFLFEYFSETQRNKGNFPGRFSGRQFSNSRSEMNVSTLELGDSALYLCASSPASTDTQYFGPGTRLTVL.

This clone was picked up one time. The chain joins TRBV5-1 to TRBJ2-7; TRBD1 aligns across 7 bases. The length of the CDR3 is 14 residues. V lost 6 bases to trimming and J lost 3 bases; unmatched junction nucleotides: 9. Germline CDR1 and CDR2: SGHRS and YFSETQ. CDR3 region: CASNGRQGGYEQYF. CDR3 DNA: TGCGCCAGCAACGGAAGACAGGGTGGCTACGAGCAGTACTTC.

This chain uses TRBV28 with TRBJ1-1; D is perhaps TRBD1 (6 bases). The V end lost 5 bases, the J end lost 4 bases, and 17 bases lay between the germline ends. The CDR3 is made up of 15 amino acids. The germline V gene has CDR1 MDHEN and CDR2 SYDVKM. The CDR3 DNA sequence: TGTGCCAGCAGTCACTCCGGGAAGGGGGGCACTGAAGCTTTCTTT. As protein: CASSHSGKGGTEAFF.

The chain uses TRBV30 and TRBJ2-2; 11 positions agree with TRBD1. The CDR3 spans 16 residues. V was clipped by 5 bases and J by 0 bases; unmatched bases: 5. Germline CDR1 reads GTSNPN; CDR2 reads SVGIG (reference sequence). CDR3 in amino acids: CAWDPGQGANTGELFF. CDR3 coding DNA: TGTGCCTGGGATCCGGGACAGGGGGCGAACACCGGGGAGCTGTTTTTT.

The V gene is TRBV6-6, the J gene TRBJ1-6, with D possibly TRBD1 on 5 matching bases. Germline loops: CDR1 MNHNY, CDR2 SVGAGI (reference sequence). V lost 0 bases and J 0 bases, leaving 6 bases between the germline ends. This CDR3 spans 16 amino acids. The CDR3 loop is CASSYSGGSYNSPLHF. CDR3 nucleotides: TGTGCCAGCAGTTACTCCGGGGGCTCCTATAATTCACCCCTCCACTTT.

This chain connects TRBV18 to TRBJ2-5, with TRBD1 matching over 9 bases. The CDR3 is 14 amino acids. The J segment lost 4 bases and the V segment lost 4 bases, leaving 4 bases of the junction unmatched. Germline CDR1 KGHSH, CDR2 LQKENI. CDR3 in DNA: TGTGCCAGCTCACACAGGGGGCAGGGAGAGACCCAGTACTTC. It is translated as CASSHRGQGETQYF.

V and J are TRBV28 and TRBJ1-5; 9 bases line up with TRBD1. Germline V lookup: CDR1 MDHEN, CDR2 SYDVKM. Losses at the gene ends were 2 bases for V and 6 bases for J; bases not matched to a gene: 8. The CDR3 is 16 residues long. This CDR3 is CASSLTGGPSGQPQHF. The CDR3 DNA is TGTGCCAGCAGTTTAACAGGGGGCCCCTCGGGTCAGCCCCAGCATTTT.

The gene calls are TRBV15 and TRBJ2-3, with TRBD2 matching over 9 bases. The CDR3 covers 17 residues. V shed 3 bases, J shed 6 bases, and the junction held 13 bases outside the gene matches. Germline CDR1 LNHNV, CDR2 YYDKDF (reference sequence). CDR3 in DNA: TGTGCCACCAGCAGCTCGCGGGGGGGCCTGGTCCGGGATACGCAGTATTTT. It translates to CATSSSRGGLVRDTQYF.

The chain has TRBV28 and TRBJ2-7; TRBD1 aligns across 9 bases. Germline V lookup: CDR1 MDHEN, CDR2 SYDVKM. The length of the CDR3 is 15 residues. With 2 bases clipped from V and 5 bases from J, the junction kept 7 bases outside the gene matches. CDR3 residues: CASSLRRDRDDEQYF. The CDR3 bases are TGTGCCAGCAGTTTACGGCGGGACAGGGATGACGAGCAGTACTTC.

The chain carries TRBV14 and TRBJ1-3, with D maybe TRBD1 (5 bases). The V end was cut by 4 bases, the J end by 2 bases, with 21 bases between. The CDR3 has 18 amino acids. The germline CDR1 and CDR2 sequences are SGHDN and FVKESK. The CDR3 bases are TGTGCCAGCAGCCCTATCCTGCGCGCGGGGCTTCCTGGAAACACCATATATTTT. Its protein is CASSPILRAGLPGNTIYF.

The chain links TRBV11-3 to TRBJ1-1; the D is unclear. Trimming cost V 1 base and J 6 bases, with 9 bases left between them. CDR3 length: 13 residues. The germline CDR1 and CDR2 sequences are SGHNT and YENEEA. CDR3 region: CASSLGGSAEAFF. CDR3 DNA sequence: TGTGCCAGCAGCTTAGGAGGATCTGCTGAAGCTTTCTTT. Together with reference TRBV11-3 and TRBJ1-1, the CDR3 gives the full variable domain: EAGVVQSPRYKIIEKKQPVAFWCNPISGHNTLYWYLQNLGQGPELLIRYENEEAVDDSQLPKDRFSAERLKGVDSTLKIQPAELGDSAVYLCASSLGGSAEAFFGQGTRLTVV.

This chain uses TRBV2 with TRBJ2-7; D is possibly TRBD1 (6 bases). V dropped 6 bases and J dropped 3 bases, with 18 bases sitting between them. The germline V gene encodes CDR1 SNHLY and CDR2 FYNNEI. The CDR3 extends over 15 amino acids. CDR3 nucleotide sequence: TGTGCCAGCAGCCTGGGACACCTAAGGGACTACGAGCAGTACTTC. As protein: CASSLGHLRDYEQYF.

This chain links TRBV5-6 with TRBJ1-5, with 11 bases aligning to TRBD1. Germline CDR1 reads SGHDT; CDR2 reads YYEEEE. This CDR3 region has 14 residues. V shed 3 bases, J shed 10 bases, and the junction held 6 bases outside the gene matches. The CDR3 DNA follows: TGTGCCAGCAGCTCGGACAGGGGGCGAACCCCCCAGCATTTT. Residues: CASSSDRGRTPQHF.

The chain has TRBV7-9 and TRBJ1-2, with TRBD1 matching over 8 bases. V lost 5 bases and J lost 4; bases outside the gene matches: 3. The germline V gene has CDR1 SEHNR and CDR2 FQNEAQ (reference sequence). The CDR3 has 13 amino acids. Here the CDR3 reads CASSVTGGYGYTF. CDR3 bases: TGTGCCAGCAGCGTCACAGGGGGCTATGGCTACACCTTC.

The rearrangement links TRBV6-5 to TRBJ1-1; D is undetermined. CDR3 length equals 14 residues. Germline CDR1 is MNHEY and CDR2 is SVGAGI. The V gene lost 9 bases and the J gene lost 1 base, with 15 bases spanning the gap. The CDR3 coding sequence is TGTGCCAGGCCCCCAGCAGTTCGGAACACTGAAGCTTTCTTT. The encoded protein is CARPPAVRNTEAFF.